This entry features one TCR beta chain sequence. Its antigen is unknown. Base qualities are not at hand, and no much larger clone is one base apart. Participants in the prospective study were aged about 18 to 89 years, lived in under 30 United States geographic areas, and enrolled through a virtual design. To assign participants to cohorts, the prospective study relied on clinical history that participants themselves reported in a screening survey and a study questionnaire. ImmuneRACE Cohort 3 recovered participants were defined by two consecutive negative NP/OP PCR tests, healthcare professional clearance, or symptom resolution. In the prospective study, mobile phlebotomists collected whole blood, serum and a nasopharyngeal or oropharyngeal swab from each participant. Participants in the prospective study had the option to provide additional blood draws and questionnaires over a 2-month period. Before DNA extraction, blood samples from the prospective study were shipped at room temperature or frozen.

This sample stems from a study of blood T cell repertoires in COVID-19 (dated by TCRdb to between 2020 and 2021). The study in broad terms: Samples covering the acute and convalescent phases of COVID-19 were provided by collaborators in the United States, Italy and Spain. The prospective study material was composed of cDNA or gDNA derived from T cells, B-cell-depleted T cells, or PBMCs. The dataset comprised deeply sampled blood TCRbeta repertoires from subjects exposed to, actively infected with, or recovered from COVID-19. A freely available public database, intended as a resource for researchers studying the immune response to SARS-CoV-2, is where the repertoires were released. Samples were obtained from the ongoing ImmuneRACE study (first 160 participants) and from over 1,000 subjects provided by 6 global collaborators. A de-identified subject ID, COVID-19 status, age in years and sex were almost always included in the sample metadata. Where available, HLA class I and class II types were obtained from metadata supplied by the sample provider rather than from assay-based typing. General conclusions and limits of the study: The amount of clinical and demographic metadata varied by source and participant and was provided uncurated.

From the cysteine through the phenylalanine, the CDR3 covers 15 amino acids. Here the CDR3 DNA is all that survives: 45 bases in frame from base 1. Trimming takes 0 bases from V and 4 bases from J, and the germline ends sit 13 bases apart. The germline V gene (reference sequence) sets CDR1 to SGHKS and CDR2 to YYEKEE. TCRbeta CDR3 regions were amplified from genomic DNA by means of the immunoSEQ Assay, a bias-controlled multiplex PCR. In the original analysis: Nucleated cell counts per sample were estimated from amplification of reference gene primers within the assay. To quantify the absolute abundance of each unique TCRbeta CDR3 rearrangement, sequence reads were collapsed and filtered. For each sample, productive Simpson clonality was calculated as the square root of Simpson's diversity index over productive rearrangements. Held by TCRdb, this immuneACCESS table contains in-frame sequences only and omits some clones. Under half of the omission traces to an unresolved V gene where checked; the cause of the rest is unknown. V and J calls and clone size are as listed in that table; D and trimming were resolved from the DNA. This sample lists 250,000 to 350,000 clones; more than 75% were detected once. The ten largest clones add up to 2.6% of the sample.

Sample: PBMCs or T cells enriched from blood (not recorded which). Recombination joined TRBV5-5 with TRBJ1-2, with a weak D call of TRBD1 (6 bases match). The sequence derives from a man between 60 and 70 years old who had recovered from COVID-19. The DNA sequence is as follows: TGTGCCAGCAGCTTGGCCGACAGGTTAGGCTATGGCTACACCTTC. This codes for CASSLADRLGYGYTF.